The next 26 T cell receptor beta chains were all read from a single sample in a study of blood T cell repertoires in COVID-19. The data were produced by immunoSEQ multiplex PCR, yet TCRdb's version contains in-frame clones alone and is incomplete. The sample yields some 270,000 clones, approximately 85% seen once. The sample consisted of peripheral blood. These receptors all stem from a woman in her 70s with acute or convalescent COVID-19.

V gene TRBV19 combines with J gene TRBJ1-1, with D tentatively TRBD1 (5 bases). The CDR3 runs to 13 residues. Deletions cut 2 bases from V and 11 bases from J, with 15 bases between. Germline V CDR1 and CDR2: LNHDA, SQIVND (reference sequence). This CDR3 is CASSITEGRGAFF. In DNA, the CDR3 is TGTGCCAGTAGTATAACGGAGGGGAGAGGCGCTTTCTTT.

This rearrangement joins TRBV29-1 to TRBJ2-1, with D uncertain. Trimming left V 4 bases short and J 1 base short, with 8 bases between. From germline, CDR1 is SQVTM and CDR2 ANQGSEA. This CDR3 contains 13 residues. The CDR3 nucleotides are TGCAGCGTTGCGGCGGTTTCCTACAATGAGCAGTTCTTC. Amino acids: CSVAAVSYNEQFF.

The table lists this clone with a count of one. The chain is built from TRBV6-2 or TRBV6-3 and TRBJ2-2; TRBD2 matches 7 bases. This CDR3 spans 16 amino acids. V dropped 0 bases and J dropped 6; count of bases not matched to a gene: 7. Germline V gene lookup returns CDR1 MNHEY and CDR2 SVGEGT. The DNA of the CDR3 is TGTGCCAGCAGTTACTCACGGACTAGGGGTTCCGGGGAGCTGTTTTTT. The encoded protein is CASSYSRTRGSGELFF.

V is TRBV5-1 and J is TRBJ2-3; 7 nucleotides line up with TRBD2. Looked up from germline, CDR1 is SGHRS and CDR2 is YFSETQ. The V gene end was trimmed by 0 bases and the J gene end by 6 bases; junction bases not matched to a gene: 7. The CDR3 runs to 15 residues. CDR3 bases: TGCGCCAGCAGCTTGGGGACTAGTGCAGGGGATACGCAGTATTTT. Protein product: CASSLGTSAGDTQYF.

The chain carries TRBV5-1 and TRBJ2-1; 7 bases line up with TRBD1. J gave up 8 bases and V 4 bases, and 18 bases lay outside the gene matches. The CDR3 spans 17 residues. Germline V gives CDR1 SGHRS, CDR2 YFSETQ. In DNA, the CDR3 is TGCGCCAGCAGCAAAACAGGGGATCCTGATTATGGCGATGAGCAGTTCTTC. Protein sequence: CASSKTGDPDYGDEQFF.

The rearrangement uses TRBV25-1 and TRBJ1-6; D remains ambiguous. The CDR3 contains 16 residues. Trimming shortened V by 2 bases and J by 9 bases, and 17 bases separated the two germline ends. Germline V gene data show CDR1 as MGHDK and CDR2 as SYGVNS. CDR3 protein: CASSEGFGGSGSPLHF. The CDR3 coding sequence is TGTGCCAGCAGTGAAGGTTTCGGAGGAAGCGGTTCACCCCTCCACTTT.

The chain employs TRBV19 and TRBJ1-2, with D possibly matching TRBD1 (5 bases). Per the germline V gene, CDR1 is LNHDA and CDR2 is SQIVND (reference sequence). The V gene lost 11 bases and the J gene lost 4 bases, with 23 bases spanning the gap. This CDR3 contains 15 residues. CDR3 loop: CAASGGLQEGYGYTF. The CDR3 coding sequence is TGTGCCGCTTCCGGGGGGTTACAGGAGGGCTATGGCTACACCTTC.

This sequence joins TRBV5-6 and TRBJ2-2; unclear D gene. Deletions cut 0 bases from V and 8 bases from J, with 8 bases between. Looked up from germline, CDR1 is SGHDT and CDR2 is YYEEEE. The CDR3 is 13 residues long. Written as DNA, the CDR3 is TGTGCCAGCAGCTTGGGGCCCTTTGGGGAGCTGTTTTTT. Encoded protein: CASSLGPFGELFF.

The chain employs TRBV20-1 and TRBJ2-1, with 9 bases matching TRBD2. Germline CDR1 and CDR2: DFQATT and SNEGSKA (reference sequence). This CDR3 comprises 13 residues. J was trimmed by 9 bases and V by 3 bases; bases with no gene match: 6. The CDR3 is CSASSVAGAEQFF. DNA of the CDR3: TGCAGTGCTAGTTCGGTAGCGGGGGCTGAGCAGTTCTTC.

CDR3 sequence reads: CASSLNRYTEAFF. In nucleotides, the CDR3 is TGTGCCAGCAGCCTTAACAGGTACACTGAAGCTTTCTTT. The gene calls are TRBV3-1 (or the pseudogene TRBV3-2) and TRBJ1-1, with D tentatively TRBD1 (5 bases). The CDR3 contains 13 residues. V lost 4 bases and J 3 bases, leaving 9 bases between the germline ends. The germline V gene has CDR1 LGHDT and CDR2 YNNKEL (reference sequence).

V and J are TRBV5-4 and TRBJ1-2, with 9 bases aligning to TRBD1. The CDR3 runs 13 residues. Unmatched junction bases numbered 8, after V lost 6 bases and J lost 8 bases. Per germline, CDR1 SGHNT and CDR2 YYREEE (reference sequence). This chain's CDR3 is CASKSQGARGYTF. The CDR3 DNA follows: TGTGCCAGCAAATCACAGGGGGCGCGGGGCTACACCTTC.

This chain uses TRBV20-1 with TRBJ2-7, with a weak D call TRBD1 (5 bases). Germline V lookup: CDR1 DFQATT, CDR2 SNEGSKA (reference sequence). The CDR3 loop spans 11 amino acids. Trimming left V 6 bases short and J 2 bases short, with 8 bases between. CDR3 residues: CSAPGTYEQYF. The CDR3 nucleotides read TGCAGTGCGCCAGGGACCTACGAGCAGTACTTC.

This clone occurred once. The CDR3 DNA sequence: TGTGCCAGCTCACCATTCGATCGGGACAGGGAAGCTTTCTTT. This gives the protein CASSPFDRDREAFF. The chain recombines TRBV18 with TRBJ1-1, with 8 bases aligning to TRBD1. The length of the CDR3 is 14 residues. The ends lost 2 bases at V and 8 bases at J; junction bases unmatched: 7. Germline V gives CDR1 KGHSH, CDR2 LQKENI. The variable domain in full, completed from reference TRBV18 and TRBJ1-1, reads NAGVMQNPRHLVRRRGQEARLRCSPMKGHSHVYWYRQLPEEGLKFMVYLQKENIIDESGMPKERFSAEFPKEGPSILRIQQVVRGDSAAYFCASSPFDRDREAFFGQGTRLTVV.

The V and J genes are TRBV6-5 and TRBJ1-2; D gene unclear. The germline V and J ends were trimmed by 6 bases and 8 bases, with 16 bases remaining between them. There are 13 residues in the CDR3. Germline V lookup: CDR1 MNHEY, CDR2 SVGAGI. The CDR3 DNA reads as TGTGCCAGCAGCCCCGATTCGGCGAGGGGCTACACCTTC. As protein: CASSPDSARGYTF.

The rearrangement joins TRBV6-6 to TRBJ1-2, with D tentatively TRBD1 (6 bases). V lost 2 bases and J lost 1, with 11 bases in between. Looked up from germline, CDR1 is MNHNY and CDR2 is SVGAGI (reference sequence). The CDR3 sequence is 15 residues long. CDR3 bases: TGTGCCAGCAGTTACGGGACAACCAGTAACTATGGCTACACCTTC. Amino acid sequence: CASSYGTTSNYGYTF.

V and J are TRBV5-6 and TRBJ1-2; D is possibly TRBD1 (6 bases). V lost 0 bases and J 3 bases, leaving 12 bases between the germline ends. The CDR3 runs 15 residues. The germline V gene encodes CDR1 SGHDT and CDR2 YYEEEE. The DNA for the CDR3 is TGTGCCAGCAGCTTGGTGGGACAACGCTACTATGGCTACACCTTC. Its translation: CASSLVGQRYYGYTF.

The chain couples TRBV7-9 to TRBJ1-1; no firm D call. CDR1 and CDR2 (germline): SEHNR, FQNEAQ (reference sequence). The V gene lost 5 bases and the J gene lost 1 base, with 17 bases spanning the gap. The CDR3 totals 16 residues. The CDR3 region has the DNA TGTGCCAGCAGCCCCCGCCAGAGAGGAAGGAACACTGAAGCTTTCTTT. Protein: CASSPRQRGRNTEAFF. The whole variable domain, remainder taken from reference TRBV7-9 and TRBJ1-1, is DTGVSQNPRHKITKRGQNVTFRCDPISEHNRLYWYRQTLGQGPEFLTYFQNEAQLEKSRLLSDRFSAERPKGSFSTLEIQRTEQGDSAMYLCASSPRQRGRNTEAFFGQGTRLTVV.

This chain links TRBV15 with TRBJ2-3, with D unclear. Trimming stripped 1 base from V and 1 base from J, with 6 bases between. This CDR3 has 14 amino acids. Germline assignment: CDR1 LNHNV and CDR2 YYDKDF (reference sequence). The CDR3 loop reads CATSRVSRTDTQYF. CDR3 sequence (DNA): TGTGCCACCAGCAGAGTCTCCCGCACAGATACGCAGTATTTT.

This sequence joins TRBV10-3 and TRBJ2-1; the D gene is possibly TRBD2 (6 bases). Per germline, CDR1 ENHRY and CDR2 SYGVKD. V lost 4 bases and J lost 5, with 18 bases in between. The CDR3 is made up of 16 amino acids. CDR3 in DNA: TGTGCCATCAGTGGTACTGGGGGGAGACTAGACAATGAGCAGTTCTTC. Encoded protein: CAISGTGGRLDNEQFF.

This clone occurred a few times. The J gene is TRBJ1-2, the V gene TRBV5-5; D not resolved. CDR1 is SGHKS and CDR2 is YYEKEE in the germline V gene (reference sequence). This CDR3 has 14 amino acids. With 2 bases removed from V and 7 bases from J, the gap between germline ends came to 15 bases. The CDR3 here is CASSFGSELGGYTF. CDR3 bases: TGTGCCAGCAGCTTCGGGAGCGAGCTAGGTGGCTACACCTTC.

The rearrangement uses TRBV25-1 and TRBJ1-6; D uncertain. Germline CDR1 MGHDK, CDR2 SYGVNS. CDR3 size: 16 residues. V lost 2 bases to trimming and J lost 0 bases, with 8 bases between them. The chain's CDR3 is CASSEPGSSYNSPLHF. The CDR3 region has the DNA TGTGCCAGCAGTGAACCCGGGAGCTCCTATAATTCACCCCTCCACTTT.

The rearrangement uses TRBV7-9 and TRBJ1-1; the D gene is possibly TRBD1 (6 bases). The V gene lost 2 bases and the J gene lost 10 bases, with 23 bases spanning the gap. CDR1 is SEHNR, CDR2 FQNEAQ, per germline (reference sequence). The CDR3 length is 16 residues. As DNA, the CDR3 is TGTGCCAGCAGCTTATCCCCAGGAGTGGGGGCCTTCGGAGCTTTCTTT. Its protein is CASSLSPGVGAFGAFF.

DNA for the CDR3: TGTGCCAGCAGTCGAAGACTAGCGGGGGGTTCAGATACGCAGTATTTT. Translated, it gives CASSRRLAGGSDTQYF. The J gene is TRBJ2-3, the V gene TRBV6-6, with 13 bases that match TRBD2. The germline V gene encodes CDR1 MNHNY and CDR2 SVGAGI (reference sequence). V was clipped by 5 bases and J by 4 bases; unmatched bases: 6. CDR3 length equals 16 residues.

The chain carries TRBV6-5 and TRBJ1-2; 7 bases line up with TRBD1. The CDR3 sequence is 13 residues long. Germline loops: CDR1 MNHEY, CDR2 SVGAGI. Trimming at V came to 6 bases and at J to 3 bases, leaving 4 bases not matched to a gene. Here the CDR3 DNA reads TGTGCCAGCAGCAGACAGGGATACTATGGCTACACCTTC. Amino acid sequence: CASSRQGYYGYTF.

This clone was seen a few times. The chain is built from TRBV2 and TRBJ1-1; D ambiguous. The germline V gene has CDR1 SNHLY and CDR2 FYNNEI. V was pared by 6 bases and J by 0 bases, with 11 bases between. The CDR3 is 14 residues long. CDR3 nucleotide sequence: TGTGCCAGCAGCCCGGGAAGCATGAACACTGAAGCTTTCTTT. It translates to CASSPGSMNTEAFF.

This chain uses TRBV19 with TRBJ1-2, with TRBD1 identical over 7 bases. The germline V gene encodes CDR1 LNHDA and CDR2 SQIVND (reference sequence). Trimming cost V 3 bases and J 4 bases; bases outside gene matches: 8. The CDR3 covers 15 residues. The CDR3, as DNA: TGTGCCAGTAGTATCGGGACAGTAAGTCGCTATGGCTACACCTTC. Amino acids: CASSIGTVSRYGYTF.